Sequencing of this TCR beta chain was carried out in a study of Ad26.COV2.S vaccination and SARS-CoV-2 variants. Profiled with immunoSEQ multiplex PCR; TCRdb holds only in-frame clones, not every one. The sample lists about 280,000 clones; 80% to 90% were seen once. V was pared by 5 bases and J by 8 bases, with 5 bases of the junction left unmatched. CDR1 and CDR2 from the germline V gene are DFQATT and SNEGSKA (reference sequence). CDR3 size: 11 residues. Treatment noted: around 19 received Ad26.COV2.S at low or high dose, single or two shots; about 5 received placebo; per-sample allocation not given. Day 63 after the first vaccine or placebo injection was the time point for sampling. Of note for this clone: Its antigen is still unknown.

Study findings and constraints: Following vaccination, spike-specific CD8+ and CD4+ T cell responses reportedly exhibited substantial breadth.

The chain is built from TRBV20-1 and TRBJ1-1, with TRBD1 identical over 7 bases. The receptor's source is a person aged 18-60 years who received the Ad26.COV2.S COVID-19 vaccine or a placebo. Source: peripheral blood, taken in a trial of Ad26.COV2.S vaccine versus placebo. In DNA, the CDR3 is TGCAGTGCTTCCCAGGGGGTGGAAGCTTTCTTT. Translation: CSASQGVEAFF.